This T cell receptor (beta chain) was captured by sequencing in a study of cytomegalovirus exposure and HLA in healthy donors. It was with 60 Vbeta and 13 Jbeta primers that the PCR ran. Original analysis: A follow-up analysis tallied tens of millions of unique TCR beta chains, approximately 11 million shared. Sequencing used immunoSEQ multiplex PCR; TCRdb keeps in-frame clones, though not all of them. The DNA gave D and trimming, while V, J and clone size come from that table. The table records around 120,000 clones, about 78% of them present only once. This CDR3 is 13 amino acids long. Germline values: CDR1 MNHEY, CDR2 SVGAGI. Between the trimmed V and J ends, which lost 6 bases and 3 bases, there was a span of 11 bases.

The J gene is TRBJ2-5, the V gene TRBV6-5; TRBD1 might be the D (5 bases). Material for sequencing was PBMCs. The TCR comes from a human donor in good health. The CDR3 coding sequence is TGTGCCAGCAGGCACCTAGGGGAAGAGACCCAGTACTTC. This sequence encodes CASRHLGEETQYF.